This TCR beta chain was sequenced in a study of cytomegalovirus exposure and HLA in healthy donors. Looking at the study overall: It was reported in a later analysis that the same platform had been used for the 120 validation repertoires as for the 666 first-cohort repertoires. Findings and caveats of the study: High specificity and sensitivity for cytomegalovirus status were reported for the classifier. In vitro data verified three CMV-associated chains as specific for CMV antigens. Subsequent analysis revealed that first-cohort TCR clusters tended to co-occur in the 120 or so validation repertoires.

Worth noting for this clone: Its antigen is not identified.

This CDR3 is built from 15 residues. Deletions cut 3 bases from V and 8 bases from J, with 16 bases between. CDR1 and CDR2 from the germline V gene are LNHNV and YYDKDF (reference sequence). Sequencing used immunoSEQ multiplex PCR; TCRdb keeps in-frame clones, though not all of them. The sample shows about 120,000 clones, approximately 87% of them seen only once. This receptor was taken from a woman younger than 30 in good health and CMV-seropositive. This sequence joins TRBV15 and TRBJ2-2, with TRBD2 as a possible D gene (5 bases). The sample comprised PBMCs. CDR3 loop: CATSREVIPSGELFF. In DNA, the CDR3 is TGTGCCACCAGCAGGGAGGTAATTCCCAGTGGGGAGCTGTTTTTT.